These 19 T cell receptor beta chains originate from one sample sequenced in a study of OX40 agonist ivuxolimab in advanced cancers. The assay was immunoSEQ multiplex PCR, and TCRdb's table has in-frame clones only and misses some. The data show 65,000 to 75,000 clones, roughly 80% seen once. Sequencing was performed on CD4+ or CD8+ T cells sorted from blood, taken in a trial of the OX40 agonist ivuxolimab. The receptors derive from an adult with an advanced solid tumor such as melanoma, head and neck, liver or kidney cancer.

The genes are TRBV7-2 and TRBJ1-1; no reliable D call. This CDR3 is built from 15 residues. Looked up from germline, CDR1 is SGHTA and CDR2 is FQGNSA. The V gene lost 4 bases and the J gene lost 2 bases, with 14 bases spanning the gap. The CDR3 loop is CASSSSRALNTEAFF. As DNA, the CDR3 is TGTGCCAGCAGCTCATCTCGGGCACTCAACACTGAAGCTTTCTTT.

This clone was recorded only once. The chain has TRBV2 and TRBJ1-4; D not certain. V was pared by 3 bases and J by 5 bases, with 10 bases between. Germline assignment: CDR1 SNHLY and CDR2 FYNNEI. CDR3 length: 14 residues. CDR3 DNA: TGTGCCAGCAGTGATGGACTCGCGAATGAAAAACTGTTTTTT. It yields the protein CASSDGLANEKLFF.

This clone has only one observation. The CDR3 bases are TGCGCCAGCAGCCTCTTGAGTGAGGTCTCCTACGAGCAGTACTTC. It translates to CASSLLSEVSYEQYF. V gene TRBV5-1 combines with J gene TRBJ2-7, with D unresolved. The CDR3 length is 15 residues. The germline gives CDR1 SGHRS, CDR2 YFSETQ. Trimming left V 4 bases short and J 0 bases short, with 14 bases between.

This clone was detected once. The genes are TRBV28 and TRBJ2-2, with 12 bases that match TRBD2. V shed 5 bases, J shed 2 bases, and the junction held 12 bases outside the gene matches. Germline values: CDR1 MDHEN, CDR2 SYDVKM. The CDR3 loop spans 19 amino acids. This CDR3 is CASSQRGLAGGGNTGELFF. The CDR3 nucleotides read TGTGCCAGCAGTCAGAGGGGTCTAGCGGGAGGGGGAAACACCGGGGAGCTGTTTTTT. Drawing the rest from reference TRBV28 and TRBJ2-2, the complete variable domain is DVKVTQSSRYLVKRTGEKVFLECVQDMDHENMFWYRQDPGLGLRLIYFSYDVKMKEKGDIPEGYSVSREKKERFSLILESASTNQTSMYLCASSQRGLAGGGNTGELFFGEGSRLTVL.

The chain links TRBV25-1 to TRBJ1-4; a possible D gene is TRBD1 (6 bases). CDR3 length equals 14 residues. V was pared by 4 bases and J by 3 bases, with 9 bases between. Germline V gives CDR1 MGHDK, CDR2 SYGVNS. The CDR3 sequence is CASSVPGANEKLFF. Here the CDR3 DNA reads TGTGCCAGCAGTGTCCCAGGGGCTAATGAAAAACTGTTTTTT.

This rearrangement joins TRBV10-1 to TRBJ2-3; D is unresolved. The CDR3 contains 13 residues. V was pared by 6 bases and J by 0 bases, with 7 bases between. The germline V gene has CDR1 WNHNN and CDR2 SYGVQD (reference sequence). This CDR3 reads CASSEASTDTQYF. The CDR3 DNA reads TGCGCCAGCAGCGAAGCTAGCACAGATACGCAGTATTTT.

The chain has TRBV7-9 and TRBJ2-1, with 7 nucleotides matching TRBD2. The ends lost 1 base at V and 4 bases at J; junction bases unmatched: 7. The CDR3 contains 16 residues. CDR1 and CDR2 from the germline V gene are SEHNR and FQNEAQ (reference sequence). The CDR3 sequence is CASSLDKASGYNEQFF. The CDR3 DNA reads as TGTGCCAGCAGCTTAGATAAGGCTAGCGGTTACAATGAGCAGTTCTTC.

The chain has TRBV25-1 and TRBJ1-4, with D possibly TRBD1 on 5 matching bases. Germline V gene sequence: CDR1 MGHDK, CDR2 SYGVNS. This CDR3 has 13 residues. Trimming removed 8 bases at V and 7 bases at J, with 14 bases between. The CDR3 loop reads CASWGDQGEKLFF. DNA of the CDR3: TGTGCCAGCTGGGGGGACCAGGGTGAAAAACTGTTTTTT.

The CDR3 loop is CASIDQNTGELFF. The CDR3, as DNA: TGTGCCAGCATAGATCAGAACACCGGGGAGCTGTTTTTT. V is TRBV28 and J is TRBJ2-2; no firm D call. Trimming shortened V by 7 bases and J by 1 base, and 7 bases separated the two germline ends. Germline values: CDR1 MDHEN, CDR2 SYDVKM. The CDR3 contains 13 residues. The full variable domain, rest sourced from reference TRBV28 and TRBJ2-2, is DVKVTQSSRYLVKRTGEKVFLECVQDMDHENMFWYRQDPGLGLRLIYFSYDVKMKEKGDIPEGYSVSREKKERFSLILESASTNQTSMYLCASIDQNTGELFFGEGSRLTVL.

The chain recombines TRBV19 with TRBJ2-2; D gene unclear. V lost 4 bases, J lost 6 bases, and 12 bases lay in between. The CDR3 loop spans 14 amino acids. Germline V gene sequence: CDR1 LNHDA, CDR2 SQIVND (reference sequence). CDR3 DNA sequence: TGTGCCAGTAGTACCCGAATCGAGGCCGGGGAGCTGTTTTTT. Its translation is CASSTRIEAGELFF. Combining the CDR3 with reference TRBV19 and TRBJ2-2 gives the whole variable domain DGGITQSPKYLFRKEGQNVTLSCEQNLNHDAMYWYRQDPGQGLRLIYYSQIVNDFQKGDIAEGYSVSREKKESFPLTVTSAQKNPTAFYLCASSTRIEAGELFFGEGSRLTVL.

The chain employs TRBV7-3 and TRBJ2-2; 7 nucleotides line up with TRBD1. CDR3 length: 16 amino acids. Per germline, CDR1 SGHTA and CDR2 FQGTGA. V gave up 3 bases and J gave up 0 bases; unmatched junction bases: 4. CDR3 in DNA: TGTGCCAGCAGCTTCCCGACAGGGACGAACACCGGGGAGCTGTTTTTT. Translating gives CASSFPTGTNTGELFF. Full variable domain (missing parts from reference TRBV7-3 and TRBJ2-2): GAGVSQTPSNKVTEKGKYVELRCDPISGHTALYWYRQSLGQGPEFLIYFQGTGAADDSGLPNDRFFAVRPEGSVSTLKIQRTERGDSAVYLCASSFPTGTNTGELFFGEGSRLTVL.

This chain joins TRBV6-6 and TRBJ1-5, with TRBD1 matching over 10 bases. CDR1 is MNHNY, CDR2 SVGAGI, per germline (reference sequence). This CDR3 contains 15 residues. J lost 5 bases, V lost 5 bases, and 6 bases had no gene match. The CDR3 protein is CASSQRQGAYQPQHF. DNA of the CDR3: TGTGCCAGCAGTCAAAGACAGGGGGCGTATCAGCCCCAGCATTTT.

The chain links TRBV7-2 to TRBJ2-7, with TRBD2 matching 12 bases. Losses at the gene ends were 3 bases for V and 6 bases for J; bases not matched to a gene: 12. Germline V gene data show CDR1 as SGHTA and CDR2 as FQGNSA. CDR3 length: 17 residues. CDR3 residues: CASSFRPLAGGGSEQYF. CDR3 DNA sequence: TGTGCCAGCAGCTTCAGGCCGCTAGCGGGAGGGGGCTCCGAGCAGTACTTC.

The chain has TRBV12-5 and TRBJ2-1; D is ambiguous. Germline V lookup: CDR1 LGHNT, CDR2 FRNRAP. The CDR3 has 13 amino acids. The V end lost 7 bases, the J end lost 8 bases, and 15 bases lay between the germline ends. The CDR3 DNA follows: TGTGCTAGTGCCTCCTCCCCCCAGGATGAGCAGTTCTTC. It is translated as CASASSPQDEQFF.

V is TRBV19 and J is TRBJ2-1, with a tentative D call TRBD1 (6 bases). The germline V and J ends were trimmed by 7 bases and 9 bases, with 22 bases remaining between them. The CDR3 sequence is 15 residues long. The germline V gene encodes CDR1 LNHDA and CDR2 SQIVND (reference sequence). CDR3 DNA sequence: TGTGCCAGTACCCATAACAGAGGGGGAAGGAGTGAGCAGTTCTTC. Residues: CASTHNRGGRSEQFF. Complete variable domain (other parts from reference TRBV19 and TRBJ2-1): DGGITQSPKYLFRKEGQNVTLSCEQNLNHDAMYWYRQDPGQGLRLIYYSQIVNDFQKGDIAEGYSVSREKKESFPLTVTSAQKNPTAFYLCASTHNRGGRSEQFFGPGTRLTVL.

V and J are TRBV18 and TRBJ2-5, with D perhaps given as TRBD1 or TRBD2 (5 bases each). This CDR3 is built from 14 residues. Germline CDR1 is KGHSH and CDR2 is LQKENI. Between the trimmed V and J ends, which lost 1 base and 5 bases, there was a span of 11 bases. In DNA form, the CDR3 reads TGTGCCAGCTCACCACGCGCAGGGACCGAGACCCAGTACTTC. This encodes CASSPRAGTETQYF.

The V gene is TRBV4-2, the J gene TRBJ2-1; 9 nucleotides match TRBD2. Losses at the gene ends were 0 bases for V and 6 bases for J; bases not matched to a gene: 9. CDR3 size: 17 residues. The germline CDR1 and CDR2 sequences are LGHNA and YNFKEQ. The DNA for the CDR3 is TGTGCCAGCAGCCAAGAACAGGGCGGGGGGGTCTCCAATGAGCAGTTCTTC. It yields the protein CASSQEQGGGVSNEQFF.

The CDR3 DNA follows: TGTGCCAGCAGTTACGACGCCTACGAGCAGTACTTC. This codes for CASSYDAYEQYF. The V gene is TRBV6-6, the J gene TRBJ2-7, with D unclear. Trimming removed 2 bases at V and 2 bases at J, with 4 bases between. Germline-derived CDR1 and CDR2 are MNHNY and SVGAGI (reference sequence). CDR3 size: 12 residues.

The gene calls are TRBV6-6 and TRBJ2-1, with D unclear. Germline V gene data show CDR1 as MNHNY and CDR2 as SVGAGI (reference sequence). The CDR3 runs to 14 residues. With 2 bases removed from V and 0 bases from J, the gap between germline ends came to 5 bases. The CDR3 sequence is CASSYRSSYNEQFF. The CDR3 bases are TGTGCCAGCAGTTACAGGAGCTCCTACAATGAGCAGTTCTTC.